This T cell receptor (beta chain) stems from a study of T cells in narcolepsy. The CDR3 is made up of 13 amino acids. Trimming removed 7 bases from V and 4 bases from J, with 11 bases in between. Germline lookup yields CDR1 LNHDA and CDR2 SQIVND (reference sequence). The data were produced by immunoSEQ multiplex PCR, yet TCRdb's version contains in-frame clones alone and is incomplete. The sample records about 26,000 clones, roughly 86% being singletons. Sequenced material: memory (CD45RA-) CD4+ T cells from blood. J is TRBJ1-5 and V is TRBV19; D gene unclear. This clonotype originated in a human donor in good health. DNA for the CDR3: TGTGCCAGTAAAAAGGCAGGAAATCAGCCCCAGCATTTT. This encodes CASKKAGNQPQHF.